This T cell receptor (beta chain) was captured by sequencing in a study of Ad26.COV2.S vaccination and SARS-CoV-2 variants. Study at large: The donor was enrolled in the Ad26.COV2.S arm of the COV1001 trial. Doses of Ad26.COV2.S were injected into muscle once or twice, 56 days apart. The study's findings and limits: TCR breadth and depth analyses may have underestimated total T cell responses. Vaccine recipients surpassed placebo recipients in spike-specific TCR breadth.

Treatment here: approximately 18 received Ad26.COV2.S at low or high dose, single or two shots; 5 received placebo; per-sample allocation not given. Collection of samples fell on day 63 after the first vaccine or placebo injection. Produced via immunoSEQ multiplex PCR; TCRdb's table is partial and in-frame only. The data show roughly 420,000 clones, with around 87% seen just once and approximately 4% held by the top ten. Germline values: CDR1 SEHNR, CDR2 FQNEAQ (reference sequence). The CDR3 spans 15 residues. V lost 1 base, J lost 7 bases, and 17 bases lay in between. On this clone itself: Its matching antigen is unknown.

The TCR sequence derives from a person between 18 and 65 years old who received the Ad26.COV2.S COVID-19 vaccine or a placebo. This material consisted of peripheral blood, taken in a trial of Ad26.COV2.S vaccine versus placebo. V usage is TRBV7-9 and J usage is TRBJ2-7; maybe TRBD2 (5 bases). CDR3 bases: TGTGCCAGCAGCTTAGAGGGAACCAGACGAGGGGAGCAGTACTTC. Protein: CASSLEGTRRGEQYF.